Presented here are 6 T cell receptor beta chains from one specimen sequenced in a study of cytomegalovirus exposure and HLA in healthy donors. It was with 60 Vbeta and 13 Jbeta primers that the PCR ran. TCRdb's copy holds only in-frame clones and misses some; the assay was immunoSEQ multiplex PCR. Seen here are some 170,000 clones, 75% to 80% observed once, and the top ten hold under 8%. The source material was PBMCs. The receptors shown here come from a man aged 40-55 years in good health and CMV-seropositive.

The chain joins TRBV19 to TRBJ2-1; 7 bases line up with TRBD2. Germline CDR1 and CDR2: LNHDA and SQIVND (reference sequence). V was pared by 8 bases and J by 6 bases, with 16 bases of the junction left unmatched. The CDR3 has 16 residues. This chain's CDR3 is CASRPWAGRAFNEQFF. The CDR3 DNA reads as TGTGCCAGTCGCCCTTGGGCAGGGAGGGCGTTCAATGAGCAGTTCTTC.

CDR3 DNA sequence: TGTGCCAGCAGCTTACCACGCGGGGATGGCGCCTACAATGAGCAGTTCTTC. Its translation: CASSLPRGDGAYNEQFF. The gene calls are TRBV13 and TRBJ2-1; possibly TRBD2 for D (6 bases). The CDR3 runs to 17 residues. Trimming pared 2 bases from V and 2 bases from J, leaving 16 bases between. Germline V gene data show CDR1 as PRHDT and CDR2 as FYEKMQ (reference sequence).

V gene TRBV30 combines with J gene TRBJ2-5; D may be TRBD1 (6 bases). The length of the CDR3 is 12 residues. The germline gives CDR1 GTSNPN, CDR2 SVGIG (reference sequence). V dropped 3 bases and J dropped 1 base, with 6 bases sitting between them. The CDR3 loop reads CAWRGAQETQYF. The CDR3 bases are TGTGCCTGGAGGGGGGCCCAAGAGACCCAGTACTTC. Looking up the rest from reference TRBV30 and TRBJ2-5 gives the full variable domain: SQTIHQWPATLVQPVGSPLSLECTVEGTSNPNLYWYRQAAGRGLQLLFYSVGIGQISSEVPQNLSASRPQDRQFILSSKKLLLSDSGFYLCAWRGAQETQYFGPGTRLLVL.

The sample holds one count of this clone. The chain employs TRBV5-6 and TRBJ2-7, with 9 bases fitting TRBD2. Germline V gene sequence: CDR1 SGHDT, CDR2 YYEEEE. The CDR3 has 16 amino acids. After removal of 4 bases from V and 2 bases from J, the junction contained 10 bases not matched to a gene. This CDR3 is CASSGMAQREAYEQYF. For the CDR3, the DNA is TGTGCCAGCAGCGGAATGGCCCAGCGGGAGGCCTACGAGCAGTACTTC.

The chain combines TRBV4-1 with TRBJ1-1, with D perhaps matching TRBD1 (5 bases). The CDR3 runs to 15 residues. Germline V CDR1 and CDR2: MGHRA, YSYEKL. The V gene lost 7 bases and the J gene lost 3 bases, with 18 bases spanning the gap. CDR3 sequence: CASKSRAPGDTEAFF. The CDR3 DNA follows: TGCGCCAGCAAATCCCGGGCCCCGGGGGACACTGAAGCTTTCTTT.

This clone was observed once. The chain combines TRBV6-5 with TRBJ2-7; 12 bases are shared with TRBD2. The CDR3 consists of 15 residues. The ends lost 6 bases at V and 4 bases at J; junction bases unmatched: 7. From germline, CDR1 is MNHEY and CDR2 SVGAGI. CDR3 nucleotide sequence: TGTGCCAGCAGGTGGGGACTAGCGGGTTCTTACGAGCAGTACTTC. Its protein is CASRWGLAGSYEQYF.